This T cell receptor (beta chain) was identified in a study of sequential checkpoint blockade in melanoma (dated by TCRdb to between 2017 and 2020). About the study as a whole: Patients were randomized 1:1 to first-line nivolumab followed by ipilimumab (arm A) or ipilimumab followed by nivolumab (arm B). Maintenance nivolumab came after both trial sequences. What the work shows at the level of the full study, not this receptor alone: The response-prediction model combining TCR metrics and mutation burden needs validation in larger, independent patient cohorts.

From cysteine to phenylalanine, the CDR3 is 15 amino acids long. CDR3 DNA is the only sequence kept; it has 45 bases, read in frame from the first base. The V and J ends are trimmed by 6 bases and 2 bases, leaving 14 bases between them. CDR1 and CDR2 were assigned from the germline V gene as MDHEN and SYDVKM. As for this clone: What antigen it recognizes has not been identified. No base quality values were provided; no much bigger clone lies one nucleotide off.

TCRbeta CDR3 regions were immunosequenced from genomic DNA with the immunoSEQ Assay. Genomic DNA was amplified by bias-controlled multiplex PCR before high-throughput sequencing. The study's own analysis went as follows. To quantify the absolute abundance of each unique TCRbeta CDR3 region, the sequences were collapsed and filtered. Clonality was defined as 1 minus Pielou's evenness and was calculated using productive rearrangements only. A previously published method was used to identify clones whose frequencies were significantly greater in on-treatment samples than in baseline samples. TCRdb took this table from immuneACCESS and kept in-frame rearrangements with V and J called. Such tables lack part of the clones; where checked against another copy, unresolved V genes explain under half of the gap, and the rest is unexplained. V and J calls and clone size are copied from that table; D and trimming were computed from the DNA. The sample records tens of thousands of clones, 55% to 70% of which are singletons. The ten largest account for 15% to 20% of the sample.

The treatment or condition label for this specimen denotes: randomized to nivolumab then ipilimumab (arm A) or the reverse (arm B). No trial patient had received prior DNA-damaging chemotherapy. Thawed PBMCs were sorted on a FACS Aria II flow cytometer to isolate live CD3+CD8+ cells negative for CD19 and CD56. Samples came from patients with melanoma in CheckMate 064, a randomized, open-label phase II trial of sequential checkpoint blockade. Peripheral blood mononuclear cells were obtained through leukapheresis, purified using Ficoll-Paque, and frozen in human serum containing approximately 10% DMSO. Immediately after sorting, the purity of sorted blood CD3+CD8+ cells was verified to be >95%, after which DNA was extracted.

The chain is assembled from TRBV28 and TRBJ2-1; the D segment could be TRBD2, given 5 matching bases. This material consisted of CD8+ T cells sorted from blood (inferred from file names), taken from a patient given nivolumab and ipilimumab in sequence. This clonotype was sampled from a human donor with melanoma. The nucleotide sequence reads as follows: TGTGCCAGCAGCTCGGCCGGGGAGCCCTACAATGAGCAGTTCTTC. It codes for CASSSAGEPYNEQFF.